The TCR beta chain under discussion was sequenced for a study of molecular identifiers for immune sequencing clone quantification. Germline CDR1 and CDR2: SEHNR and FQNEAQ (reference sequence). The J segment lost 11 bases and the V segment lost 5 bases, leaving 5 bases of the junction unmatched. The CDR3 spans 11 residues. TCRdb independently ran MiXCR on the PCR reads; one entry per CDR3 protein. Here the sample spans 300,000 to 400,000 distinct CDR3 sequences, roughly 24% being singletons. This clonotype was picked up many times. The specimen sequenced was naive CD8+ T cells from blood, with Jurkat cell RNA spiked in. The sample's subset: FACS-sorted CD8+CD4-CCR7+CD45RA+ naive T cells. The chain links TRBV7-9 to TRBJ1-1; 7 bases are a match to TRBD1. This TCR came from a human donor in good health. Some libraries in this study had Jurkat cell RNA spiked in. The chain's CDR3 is CASSGGQEAFF. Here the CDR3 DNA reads TGTGCCAGCAGCGGCGGACAGGAGGCTTTCTTT.